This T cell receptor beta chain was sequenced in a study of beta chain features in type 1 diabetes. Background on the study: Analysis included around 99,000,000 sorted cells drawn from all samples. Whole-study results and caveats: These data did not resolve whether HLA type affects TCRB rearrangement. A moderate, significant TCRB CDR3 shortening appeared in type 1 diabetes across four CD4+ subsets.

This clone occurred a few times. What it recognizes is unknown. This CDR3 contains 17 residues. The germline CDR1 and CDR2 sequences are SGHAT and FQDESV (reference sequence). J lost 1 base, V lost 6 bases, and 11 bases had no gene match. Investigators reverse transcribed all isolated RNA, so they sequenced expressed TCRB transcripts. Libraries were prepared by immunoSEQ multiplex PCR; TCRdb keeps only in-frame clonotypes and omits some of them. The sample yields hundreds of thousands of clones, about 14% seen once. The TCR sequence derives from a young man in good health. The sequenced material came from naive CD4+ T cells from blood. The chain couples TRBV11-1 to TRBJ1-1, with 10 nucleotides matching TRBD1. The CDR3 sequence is CASSKPGTGDQNTEAFF. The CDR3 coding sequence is TGTGCCAGCAGTAAACCGGGGACAGGGGATCAGAACACTGAAGCTTTCTTT.